A selection of T cell receptor beta chains follows, all from one sample in a study of CD8 T cells in ankylosing spondylitis. TCRdb reprocessed the 5' RACE reads with MiXCR, giving one entry per CDR3 protein. This sample carries 200,000 or so distinct CDR3 sequences, around 13% of them seen once, and the ten largest clones take approximately 9.9%. The sequenced sample consisted of blood, either unsorted or a sorted T cell fraction (not recorded which). The receptors shown here come from a female donor with ankylosing spondylitis or in good health (not recorded which). Each CDR3 is given with its conserved first and last residue. A D gene is named only where the DNA matches it firmly. Only part of the rows carry a size: once, few, many, or a class if the clone is expanded.

j_call,d_call,clone_size,v_call,cdr3_nt,cdr3_aa
TRBJ1-5,TRBD1,many,TRBV28,TGTGCCAGCAGTTCGGACAGGGAGGACAATCAGCCCCAGCATTTT,CASSSDREDNQPQHF
TRBJ2-2,TRBD2,few,TRBV6-2/TRBV6-3,TGTGCCAGCAGGTACAGCGGGAGCCCCGGGGAGCTGTTTTTT,CASRYSGSPGELFF
TRBJ2-7,-,many,TRBV27,TGTGCCAGCAGTTTTGATAGGGGTGGGTCCTACGAGCAGTACTTC,CASSFDRGGSYEQYF
TRBJ1-1,TRBD1,many,TRBV19,TGTGCCAGTAGCCGGACAGGGCTCATGAACACTGAAGCTTTCTTT,CASSRTGLMNTEAFF
TRBJ1-2,-,many,TRBV25-1,TGTGCCAGCAGTGACGCCGGGGTCTACTATGGCTACACCTTC,CASSDAGVYYGYTF
TRBJ1-1,TRBD1,many,TRBV28,TGTGCCAGCAGAATCCTGACAGGGAGGACTGAAGCTTTCTTT,CASRILTGRTEAFF
TRBJ1-2,TRBD1,many,TRBV29-1,TGCAGCGTGACCGGGACAGCAAACTATGGCTACACCTTC,CSVTGTANYGYTF
TRBJ1-6,TRBD1,-,TRBV9,TGTGCCAGCAGCGTAGCGACAGGGGTCGGATCACCCCTCCACTTT,CASSVATGVGSPLHF
TRBJ1-5,-,many,TRBV20-1,TGCAGTGCTAGGGGGAACACTTTAGGTCAGCCCCAGCATTTT,CSARGNTLGQPQHF
TRBJ2-1,TRBD2,-,TRBV27,TGTGCCAGCAGACTAGCGGGAGAACGTGAGCAGTTCTTC,CASRLAGEREQFF
TRBJ1-4,-,many,TRBV12-3/TRBV12-4,TGTGCCAGCAGGCCGTTGGATGCAGGGAATGAAAAACTGTTTTTT,CASRPLDAGNEKLFF
TRBJ2-3,-,few,TRBV12-3/TRBV12-4,TGTGCCAGCAGCATTCTACCCCGCACAGATACGCAGTATTTT,CASSILPRTDTQYF
TRBJ1-2,TRBD1,few,TRBV11-2,TGTGCCAGCAGCCCGGACAGGGTCGTTGGCTACACCTTC,CASSPDRVVGYTF
TRBJ1-2,-,many,TRBV27,TGTGCCAGCAGTTCCCCGGCCTATGGCTACACCTTC,CASSSPAYGYTF
TRBJ2-7,-,few,TRBV5-6,TGTGCCAGCAGTAGGACAGCCTACGAGCAGTACTTC,CASSRTAYEQYF
TRBJ1-2,-,many,TRBV12-3/TRBV12-4,TGTGCCAGCAGTGCCTCCGGGGGATATGGCTACACCTTC,CASSASGGYGYTF
TRBJ2-6,-,many,TRBV29-1,TGCAGCGTTGGGACTGCAGCCAACGTCCTGACTTTC,CSVGTAANVLTF
TRBJ2-7,-,few,TRBV10-3,TGTGCCATCAGTGAGCTGGCGGACTCCTACGAGCAGTACTTC,CAISELADSYEQYF
TRBJ1-5,TRBD1,few,TRBV24-1,TGTGCCACCCGACAGGGGCGCAATCAGCCCCAGCATTTT,CATRQGRNQPQHF
TRBJ2-7,-,-,TRBV18,TGTGCCAGCTCACCTCGCAGGGCATCCCACGAGCAGTACTTC,CASSPRRASHEQYF
TRBJ2-1,TRBD1,few,TRBV5-1,TGCGCCAGCAGCTGGGGACAGGGCCCAAATGAGCAGTTCTTC,CASSWGQGPNEQFF
TRBJ1-2,-,few,TRBV12-5,TGTGCTAGTGGTTTGGTATTAGGGCAGGCAGGTGGCTACACCTTC,CASGLVLGQAGGYTF
TRBJ1-2,-,many,TRBV20-1,TGCAGTGCTAGAGAATCCCCCCCGTCTGTTGGCTACACCTTC,CSARESPPSVGYTF
TRBJ1-4,TRBD1,many,TRBV12-3/TRBV12-4,TGTGCCAGCAGTTACTGGACAGGGGACGAAAAACTGTTTTTT,CASSYWTGDEKLFF
TRBJ2-7,TRBD2,many,TRBV5-1,TGCGCCAGCAGCATACGACTAGCGGGAGGGCCAAGGTCCTACGAGCAGTACTTC,CASSIRLAGGPRSYEQYF
TRBJ2-4,-,few,TRBV5-8,TGTGCCAGCATAAGCCGGGCTGTAAACATTCAGTACTTC,CASISRAVNIQYF
TRBJ2-7,-,-,TRBV7-9,TGTGCCAGCACCGGAGAGACCTCACCGACCTACGAGCAGTACTTC,CASTGETSPTYEQYF
TRBJ2-1,-,-,TRBV24-1,TGTGCCACCATGGAACGGGGCTCCTACAATGAGCAGTTCTTC,CATMERGSYNEQFF
TRBJ1-5,-,many,TRBV12-3/TRBV12-4,TGTGCCAGCAGTTTAGGCCAGGCCTTCAATCAGCCCCAGCATTTT,CASSLGQAFNQPQHF
TRBJ2-6,-,-,TRBV20-1,TGCAGTGCTAAGAGGACAAGAGCCTCTGGGGCCAACGTCCTGACTTTC,CSAKRTRASGANVLTF
TRBJ2-3,TRBD2,few,TRBV7-8,TGTGCCAGCAGCGGCAGACTAGCGGGCAATACGCAGTATTTT,CASSGRLAGNTQYF
TRBJ1-5,-,many,TRBV3-1,TGTGCCAGCAGCCAGGACCTAAAACAGCCCCAGCATTTT,CASSQDLKQPQHF
TRBJ2-2,TRBD2,many,TRBV12-3/TRBV12-4,TGTGCCAGCAGTATAGCGGGAGGACCCTCCGGGGAGCTGTTTTTT,CASSIAGGPSGELFF
TRBJ2-5,-,few,TRBV20-1,TGCAGTGCTGGACTGCGGTACCAAGAGACCCAGTACTTC,CSAGLRYQETQYF
TRBJ2-1,-,many,TRBV3-1,TGTGCCAGCAGCCAAGATCTATCGGGGATCTACAATGAGCAGTTCTTC,CASSQDLSGIYNEQFF
TRBJ1-2,-,many,TRBV20-1,TGCAGTGCTGGAGGGAGTGGCTACACCTTC,CSAGGSGYTF
TRBJ2-3,-,few,TRBV25-1,TGTGCCAGCAAGACGCAGGGGTGGACAGATACGCAGTATTTT,CASKTQGWTDTQYF
TRBJ1-1,-,few,TRBV30,TGTGCCTGGAGTACAGGGATAAACACTGAAGCTTTCTTT,CAWSTGINTEAFF
TRBJ2-3,TRBD1,many,TRBV28,TGTGCCAGCAGTGGGACAGGTAGCACCGATACGCAGTATTTT,CASSGTGSTDTQYF
TRBJ2-1,TRBD2,-,TRBV5-1,TGCGCCAGCAGCTTTGGGTTGGGCGGGAGGTCCTACAATGAGCAGTTCTTC,CASSFGLGGRSYNEQFF
TRBJ2-1,-,few,TRBV20-1,TGCAGTGCTTGGCTGTTGGAAAAGCAGTTCTTC,CSAWLLEKQFF
TRBJ1-1,-,few,TRBV7-2,TGTGCCAGCAGCCCGGGGTCTGGAAACACTGAAGCTTTCTTT,CASSPGSGNTEAFF
TRBJ2-7,-,many,TRBV7-2,TGTGCCAGCAGCAGGAGTAAATACGAGCAGTACTTC,CASSRSKYEQYF
TRBJ1-2,-,many,TRBV24-1,TGTGCCACCAGTGATTCTCTGCGGGGAGATACAGATGGCTACACCTTC,CATSDSLRGDTDGYTF
TRBJ1-1,-,few,TRBV19,TGTGCCAGTAGTATTGTGAGACAAGGCACTGAAGCTTTCTTT,CASSIVRQGTEAFF
TRBJ2-2,-,many,TRBV5-1,TGCGCCAGCACCTCGGCGGGGACCGGGGAGCTGTTTTTT,CASTSAGTGELFF
TRBJ1-2,TRBD1,many,TRBV4-3,TGCGCCAGCAGCCACAGGACAGGGGGCTACACCTTC,CASSHRTGGYTF
TRBJ2-3,-,-,TRBV5-6,TGTGCCAGCAGCTTGGTGGGCAGGGGGGATGGCACAGATACGCAGTATTTT,CASSLVGRGDGTDTQYF
TRBJ2-7,-,few,TRBV12-3/TRBV12-4,TGTGCCAGCAGTTTTGGTTACTACGAGCAGTACTTC,CASSFGYYEQYF